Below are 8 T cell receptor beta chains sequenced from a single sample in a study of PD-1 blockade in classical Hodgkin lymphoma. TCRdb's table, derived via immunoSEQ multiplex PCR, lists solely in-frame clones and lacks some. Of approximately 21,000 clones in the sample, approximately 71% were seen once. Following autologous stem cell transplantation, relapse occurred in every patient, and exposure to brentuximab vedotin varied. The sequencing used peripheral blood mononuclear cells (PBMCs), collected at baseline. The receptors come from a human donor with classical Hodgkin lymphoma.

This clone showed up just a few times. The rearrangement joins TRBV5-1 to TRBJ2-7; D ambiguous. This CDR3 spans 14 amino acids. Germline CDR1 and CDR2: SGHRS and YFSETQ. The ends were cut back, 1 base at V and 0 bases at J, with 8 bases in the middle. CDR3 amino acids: CASSLTDPSYEQYF. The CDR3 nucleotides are TGCGCCAGCAGCTTGACGGACCCCTCCTACGAGCAGTACTTC.

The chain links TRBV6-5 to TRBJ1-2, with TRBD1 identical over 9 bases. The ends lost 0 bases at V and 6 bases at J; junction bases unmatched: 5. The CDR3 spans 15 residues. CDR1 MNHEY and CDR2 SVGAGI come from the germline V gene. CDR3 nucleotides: TGTGCCAGCAGTTACTCGAGAAGGGACAGGGATGGCTACACCTTC. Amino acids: CASSYSRRDRDGYTF.

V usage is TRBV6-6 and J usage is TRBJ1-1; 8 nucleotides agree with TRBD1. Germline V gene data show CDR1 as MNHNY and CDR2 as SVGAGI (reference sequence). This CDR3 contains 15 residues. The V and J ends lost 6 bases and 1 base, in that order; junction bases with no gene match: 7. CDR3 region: CASSLAGGWNTEAFF. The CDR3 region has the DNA TGTGCCAGCAGCCTTGCAGGGGGCTGGAACACTGAAGCTTTCTTT.

In DNA form, the CDR3 reads TGTGCCAGCAGTCCCATCGGACAACCCCTAGAGTACTTC. Residues: CASSPIGQPLEYF. V usage is TRBV28 and J usage is TRBJ2-7, with D possibly TRBD1 on 5 matching bases. The CDR3 is made up of 13 amino acids. Germline-derived CDR1 and CDR2 are MDHEN and SYDVKM. V shed 5 bases and J shed 11 bases, with 19 bases lying between them. The complete variable domain, with remaining parts taken from reference TRBV28 and TRBJ2-7, reads DVKVTQSSRYLVKRTGEKVFLECVQDMDHENMFWYRQDPGLGLRLIYFSYDVKMKEKGDIPEGYSVSREKKERFSLILESASTNQTSMYLCASSPIGQPLEYFGPGTRLTVT.

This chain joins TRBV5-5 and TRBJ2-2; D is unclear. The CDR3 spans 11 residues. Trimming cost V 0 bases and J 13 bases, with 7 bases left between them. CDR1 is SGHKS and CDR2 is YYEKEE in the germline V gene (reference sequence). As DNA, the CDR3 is TGTGCCAGCAGCTTGGCGGCAAGGCTGTTTTTT. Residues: CASSLAARLFF.

The CDR3 loop is CASSEGQSSGNTIYF. For the CDR3, the DNA is TGTGCCAGCAGTGAGGGACAGAGCTCTGGAAACACCATATATTTT. The V call is TRBV28, the J call TRBJ1-3; 7 nucleotides line up with TRBD1. V was pared by 5 bases and J by 0 bases, with 4 bases of the junction left unmatched. CDR3 length: 15 residues. Germline V CDR1 and CDR2: MDHEN, SYDVKM.

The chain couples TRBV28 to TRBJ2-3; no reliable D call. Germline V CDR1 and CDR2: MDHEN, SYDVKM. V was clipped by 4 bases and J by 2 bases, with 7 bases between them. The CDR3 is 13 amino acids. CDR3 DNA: TGTGCCAGCAGTTCGGATCCCACAGATACGCAGTATTTT. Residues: CASSSDPTDTQYF.

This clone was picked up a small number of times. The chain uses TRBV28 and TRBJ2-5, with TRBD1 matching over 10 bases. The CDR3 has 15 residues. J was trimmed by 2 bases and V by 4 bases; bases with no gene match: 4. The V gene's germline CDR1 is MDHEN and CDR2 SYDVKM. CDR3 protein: CASSYLDRGQETQYF. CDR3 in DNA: TGTGCCAGCAGTTATCTGGACAGGGGGCAAGAGACCCAGTACTTC. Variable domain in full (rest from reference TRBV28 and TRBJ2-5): DVKVTQSSRYLVKRTGEKVFLECVQDMDHENMFWYRQDPGLGLRLIYFSYDVKMKEKGDIPEGYSVSREKKERFSLILESASTNQTSMYLCASSYLDRGQETQYFGPGTRLLVL.